The clone carrying this T cell receptor (beta chain) was found a few times. What it recognizes is unknown. The CDR3 is 14 amino acids. V was clipped by 2 bases and J by 1 base, with 9 bases between them. The germline V gene has CDR1 LGHNA and CDR2 YSLEER. These data belong to a study of T cell repertoires in cytomegalovirus infection. Study details: As its CMV epitopes, the study selected recently identified HLA-C-restricted and well-studied HLA-B-restricted targets. TCR beta signatures that were public indicated CMV infection and matching HLA type.

The study's findings and limits: Summed public TCR beta family frequency identified CMV carriers bearing the relevant HLA. Within the response measured ex vivo, HLA-C-restricted CMV-specific TCR beta clonotypes were dominant.

TCRdb recomputed calls from the reads with MiXCR, one row per CDR3 protein. The table records about 480,000 distinct CDR3 sequences, about 33% of them present only once. Sequenced here: cultured PBMCs, sampled from culture after CMV antigen stimulation. This receptor was taken from a human donor in good health (CMV status not recorded). Some clones in this sample may be carry-over from other donors' samples. The chain recombines TRBV4-3 with TRBJ2-7; D gene ambiguous. CDR3 sequence reads: CASSQSRLSYEQYF. DNA for the CDR3: TGCGCCAGCAGCCAATCCAGGCTATCCTACGAGCAGTACTTC.